This T cell receptor beta chain derives from a study of blood T cell repertoires in COVID-19 (dated by TCRdb to 2018 to 2021). About the investigation overall: Samples covering the acute and convalescent phases of COVID-19 were provided by collaborators in the United States, Italy and Spain. Where available, HLA class I and class II types were taken from metadata supplied by the sample provider and were not determined by assay-based typing. The dataset comprised deeply sampled blood TCRbeta repertoires from subjects exposed to, actively infected with, or recovered from COVID-19. Samples were obtained from the ongoing ImmuneRACE study (first 160 participants) and from approximately 1,200 subjects provided by 6 global collaborators. A freely available public database, intended as a resource for researchers studying the immune response to SARS-CoV-2, is where the repertoires were released. The prospective study material was composed of cDNA or gDNA derived from T cells, B-cell-depleted T cells, or PBMCs. Sample metadata almost always included a de-identified subject ID, COVID-19 status, age in years and sex. What the work shows at the level of the full study, not this receptor alone: Clinical and demographic metadata were provided uncurated, with the amount varying by source and participant.

In the case of this clone: Its specific antigen is unknown. Base quality data are lacking; no much larger clone is found one base away.

TCRbeta CDR3 regions were amplified from genomic DNA using the immunoSEQ Assay, a bias-controlled multiplex PCR. The published analysis was carried out like this. Nucleated cell counts per sample were estimated from amplification of reference gene primers within the assay. To quantify the absolute abundance of each unique TCRbeta CDR3 rearrangement, sequence reads were collapsed and filtered. For each sample, productive Simpson clonality was calculated as the square root of Simpson's diversity index over productive rearrangements. What TCRdb holds here is the immuneACCESS table cut down to in-frame rearrangements. Part of the clones is not present; checked against another copy, under half of the missing clones reflect an unresolved V gene, and the others are unexplained. That table is the source of V, J and clone size, and D and trimming were worked out from the DNA. The sample profile shows approximately 75,000 clones; roughly 76% of them were found once. Over 25% of the sample belongs to the ten largest clones.

Looking up the germline V gene yields CDR1 SGHTA and CDR2 FQGNSA. The germline V and J ends show losses of 1 base and 0 bases respectively, and no gene match explains 3 bases of the junction. Including the terminal cysteine and phenylalanine, the CDR3 comprises 15 residues. The entry retains the CDR3 DNA only, 45 bases that are in frame from base 1. Collaborating institutions collected whole blood in K2EDTA tubes following their own protocols. For TCRbeta analysis, collaborator samples were shipped as frozen whole blood, as isolated PBMCs, or as DNA extracted from either sample type. Source material: peripheral blood. The chain is assembled from TRBV7-2 and TRBJ2-7; 7 bases in the junction line up with TRBD2. The sequence came from a woman of 80 years or more with active or convalescent COVID-19. The nucleotide sequence is given as TGTGCCAGCAGCTTAGACGGGGGGTTCTCCTACGAGCAGTACTTC. Protein translation: CASSLDGGFSYEQYF.